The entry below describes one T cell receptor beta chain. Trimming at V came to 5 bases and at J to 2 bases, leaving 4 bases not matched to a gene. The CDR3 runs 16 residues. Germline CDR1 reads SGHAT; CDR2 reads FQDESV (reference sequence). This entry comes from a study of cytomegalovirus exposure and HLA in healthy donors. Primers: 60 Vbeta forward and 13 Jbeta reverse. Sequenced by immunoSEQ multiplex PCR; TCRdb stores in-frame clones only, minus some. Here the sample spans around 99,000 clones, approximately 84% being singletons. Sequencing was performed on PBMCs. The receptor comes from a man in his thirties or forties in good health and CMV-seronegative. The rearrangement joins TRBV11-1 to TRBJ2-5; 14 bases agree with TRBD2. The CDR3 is CASSQGTSGGQETQYF. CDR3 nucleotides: TGTGCCAGCAGCCAAGGGACTAGCGGGGGACAAGAGACCCAGTACTTC.